The 27 T cell receptor beta chains listed next were all sequenced from one sample in a study of Tregs in tolerant kidney transplant recipients. Generated by immunoSEQ multiplex PCR, the TCRdb table keeps only in-frame clones and is missing some. The table has under 95,000 clones, roughly 90% seen once. The specimen was Tregs from blood, collected before the transplant. These TCRs come from a human donor who received a combined kidney and bone marrow transplant.

V usage is TRBV7-6 and J usage is TRBJ2-1, with 14 positions matching TRBD2. Trimming removed 8 bases from V and 7 bases from J; junction bases left unmatched: 4. The V gene's germline CDR1 is SGHVS and CDR2 FNYEAQ. The CDR3 extends over 14 amino acids. CDR3: CASAGTSGGNEQFF. CDR3 nucleotide sequence: TGTGCCAGCGCCGGGACTAGCGGGGGTAATGAGCAGTTCTTC.

The V gene is TRBV28, the J gene TRBJ2-7, with TRBD2 identical over 9 bases. In germline, CDR1 is MDHEN, CDR2 SYDVKM. V shed 5 bases and J 3 bases; nucleotides not matched to a gene: 8. The CDR3 consists of 15 residues. CDR3 loop: CASSPYSGSYYEQYF. The CDR3 coding sequence is TGTGCCAGCAGTCCGTATAGCGGGAGCTACTACGAGCAGTACTTC. Based on the CDR3 plus reference TRBV28 and TRBJ2-7, the full variable domain is DVKVTQSSRYLVKRTGEKVFLECVQDMDHENMFWYRQDPGLGLRLIYFSYDVKMKEKGDIPEGYSVSREKKERFSLILESASTNQTSMYLCASSPYSGSYYEQYFGPGTRLTVT.

The chain employs TRBV18 and TRBJ2-7, with TRBD1 matching 11 bases. J gave up 7 bases and V 2 bases, and 13 bases lay outside the gene matches. CDR1 and CDR2 from the germline V gene are KGHSH and LQKENI. The CDR3 sequence is 17 residues long. The CDR3: CASSPRDRGVAGEEQYF. The CDR3 nucleotides read TGTGCCAGCTCACCAAGGGACAGGGGGGTGGCCGGAGAGGAGCAGTACTTC.

This clone was observed a handful of times. This chain uses TRBV2 with TRBJ2-2; 15 nucleotides line up with TRBD2. The germline V gene encodes CDR1 SNHLY and CDR2 FYNNEI. This CDR3 has 19 amino acids. V trimming: 4 bases; J trimming: 4 bases; junction bases outside the gene matches: 10. CDR3 bases: TGTGCCAGCAGTGGTAGGACTAGCGGGAGGGCCGGGGGCACCGGGGAGCTGTTTTTT. This translates into CASSGRTSGRAGGTGELFF.

V gene TRBV28 combines with J gene TRBJ1-5; unclear D gene. Looked up from germline, CDR1 is MDHEN and CDR2 is SYDVKM. There are 15 residues in the CDR3. Trimming took off 3 bases at V and 0 bases at J, with 9 bases between the two ends. The CDR3, as DNA: TGTGCCAGCAGTTTCTCCGTCTATAGCAATCAGCCCCAGCATTTT. This codes for CASSFSVYSNQPQHF.

The chain recombines TRBV6-5 with TRBJ2-3; no definite D call. Germline V gene sequence: CDR1 MNHEY, CDR2 SVGAGI. With 0 bases removed from V and 2 bases from J, the gap between germline ends came to 6 bases. The CDR3 consists of 14 residues. This CDR3 is CASSYSISTDTQYF. The CDR3 DNA is TGTGCCAGCAGTTACTCAATCTCCACAGATACGCAGTATTTT.

V gene TRBV5-1 combines with J gene TRBJ2-2, with 11 bases fitting TRBD2. Trimming at V came to 2 bases and at J to 4 bases, leaving 7 bases not matched to a gene. CDR1 SGHRS and CDR2 YFSETQ come from the germline V gene. The CDR3 runs to 17 residues. The CDR3 DNA is TGCGCCAGCAGCTTACTTAGCGGGAGGGCGAGCACCGGGGAGCTGTTTTTT. Translated, it gives CASSLLSGRASTGELFF.

This chain links TRBV7-8 with TRBJ2-7; no reliable D call. Looked up from germline, CDR1 is SGHVS and CDR2 is FQNEAQ. The CDR3 sequence is 12 residues long. V was cut by 2 bases and J by 3 bases, with 5 bases left in between. The CDR3 nucleotides are TGTGCCAGCAGCTTACAGGTCTACGAGCAGTACTTC. The encoded protein is CASSLQVYEQYF.

The rearrangement uses TRBV28 and TRBJ2-5; D is undetermined. CDR3 length: 15 amino acids. Germline V gives CDR1 MDHEN, CDR2 SYDVKM. V was pared by 3 bases and J by 1 base, with 12 bases between. As DNA, the CDR3 is TGTGCCAGCAGTTTCCCAGACACCCGCCAAGAGACCCAGTACTTC. This translates into CASSFPDTRQETQYF.

The chain couples TRBV5-6 to TRBJ1-1; D is undetermined. Germline lookup yields CDR1 SGHDT and CDR2 YYEEEE. Trimming stripped 4 bases from V and 0 bases from J, with 13 bases between. CDR3 length equals 15 residues. CDR3 nucleotides: TGTGCCAGCAGCCCAAGGAAGAACATGAACACTGAAGCTTTCTTT. This codes for CASSPRKNMNTEAFF.

The chain carries TRBV10-3 and TRBJ1-5; D ambiguous. CDR3 size: 15 residues. Germline CDR1 is ENHRY and CDR2 is SYGVKD. Trimming took 0 bases from V and 7 from J, leaving 13 bases between them. CDR3 DNA: TGTGCCATCAGTGAGTCAGGGCTAATCGGACAGCCCCAGCATTTT. Protein sequence: CAISESGLIGQPQHF.

The V call is TRBV7-2, the J call TRBJ2-5; 9 bases fit TRBD2. Germline CDR1 reads SGHTA; CDR2 reads FQGNSA. The V gene end was trimmed by 3 bases and the J gene end by 4 bases; junction bases not matched to a gene: 6. This CDR3 comprises 15 residues. CDR3 coding DNA: TGTGCCAGCAGCTTCATAGCGGGAGAAAGAGAGACCCAGTACTTC. It translates to CASSFIAGERETQYF. Full variable domain (remainder filled in from reference TRBV7-2 and TRBJ2-5): GAGVSQSPSNKVTEKGKDVELRCDPISGHTALYWYRQSLGQGLEFLIYFQGNSAPDKSGLPSDRFSAERTGGSVSTLTIQRTQQEDSAVYLCASSFIAGERETQYFGPGTRLLVL.

DNA for the CDR3: TGTGCCAGCAGCGGACAGGGGGCGCCTTATGGCTACACCTTC. It encodes CASSGQGAPYGYTF. The chain joins TRBV2 to TRBJ1-2, with 11 bases matching TRBD1. The CDR3 runs 14 residues. Losses at the gene ends were 6 bases for V and 5 bases for J; bases not matched to a gene: 5. Germline V gives CDR1 SNHLY, CDR2 FYNNEI.

The chain links TRBV19 to TRBJ2-7; D uncertain. The CDR3 extends over 16 amino acids. Trimming took 0 bases from V and 2 from J, leaving 14 bases between them. Germline V gene lookup returns CDR1 LNHDA and CDR2 SQIVND (reference sequence). The CDR3 region is CASSIDLGVSPYEQYF. The CDR3 DNA sequence: TGTGCCAGTAGTATAGATCTTGGGGTCAGCCCCTACGAGCAGTACTTC.

This clone was observed a single time. The chain combines TRBV6-5 with TRBJ1-2; D ambiguous. V lost 11 bases to trimming and J lost 2 bases, with 12 bases between them. The CDR3 consists of 12 residues. Germline V gene data show CDR1 as MNHEY and CDR2 as SVGAGI. For the CDR3, the DNA is TGTGCCGCTGGGAGACCCAACTATGGCTACACCTTC. It specifies CAAGRPNYGYTF.

The chain employs TRBV25-1 and TRBJ1-3, with D possibly TRBD1 on 5 matching bases. CDR1 MGHDK and CDR2 SYGVNS come from the germline V gene. Trimming cost V 1 base and J 2 bases, with 12 bases left between them. The CDR3 runs 16 residues. Written as DNA, the CDR3 is TGTGCCAGCAGTGAATGGCTCGGGGGAACTGGAAACACCATATATTTT. It codes for CASSEWLGGTGNTIYF.

The CDR3 here is CASSLPGRSYGYTF. The CDR3, as DNA: TGTGCCAGCAGTTTACCGGGACGGAGCTATGGCTACACCTTC. This rearrangement joins TRBV6-5 to TRBJ1-2; tentatively, D is TRBD1 (5 bases). With 4 bases removed from V and 4 bases from J, the gap between germline ends came to 13 bases. Germline CDR1 is MNHEY and CDR2 is SVGAGI. The CDR3 loop spans 14 amino acids.

This chain uses TRBV5-6 with TRBJ2-3, with D possibly being TRBD1 (6 bases). The CDR3 consists of 15 residues. V lost 6 bases, J lost 0 bases, and 14 bases lay in between. CDR1 is SGHDT and CDR2 is YYEEEE in the germline V gene. CDR3 loop: CASTEDRTSTDTQYF. CDR3 sequence (DNA): TGTGCCAGCACCGAAGACAGGACTAGCACAGATACGCAGTATTTT.

V usage is TRBV4-2 and J usage is TRBJ1-3; D remains ambiguous. Germline CDR1 and CDR2: LGHNA and YNFKEQ. The CDR3 has 13 residues. Trimming removed 5 bases at V and 0 bases at J, with 5 bases between. CDR3 sequence: CASSLISGNTIYF. CDR3 nucleotide sequence: TGTGCCAGCAGCTTGATCTCTGGAAACACCATATATTTT.

The chain links TRBV6-1 to TRBJ2-1; no clear D. Trimming left V 5 bases short and J 12 bases short, with 11 bases between. The CDR3 length is 11 residues. Germline CDR1 is MNHNS and CDR2 is SASEGT. The chain's CDR3 is CASSSDFGQFF. The CDR3 bases are TGTGCCAGCAGTTCAGACTTCGGGCAGTTCTTC.

The chain combines TRBV6-6 with TRBJ1-5; D may be TRBD1 (5 bases). Germline V lookup: CDR1 MNHNY, CDR2 SVGAGI (reference sequence). Deletions cut 6 bases from V and 4 bases from J, with 19 bases between. CDR3 length equals 16 residues. For the CDR3, the DNA is TGTGCCAGCAGACCCGTTTCGGCAGGGCTAAATCAGCCCCAGCATTTT. Translation gives CASRPVSAGLNQPQHF.

The V and J genes are TRBV28 and TRBJ2-5; 11 bases match TRBD2. Germline V CDR1 and CDR2: MDHEN, SYDVKM. The CDR3 contains 16 residues. After removal of 2 bases from V and 2 bases from J, the junction contained 4 bases not matched to a gene. The CDR3 protein is CASSLGTSGGQETQYF. The CDR3 DNA follows: TGTGCCAGCAGTTTAGGGACTAGCGGTGGGCAAGAGACCCAGTACTTC.

V gene TRBV11-2 combines with J gene TRBJ2-1; the D gene is possibly TRBD1 (5 bases). Trimming took off 1 base at V and 4 bases at J, with 11 bases between the two ends. Germline CDR1 SGHAT, CDR2 FQNNGV. The CDR3 length is 15 residues. CDR3 loop: CASSLVGAAYNEQFF. For the CDR3, the DNA is TGTGCCAGCAGCTTAGTTGGGGCAGCGTACAATGAGCAGTTCTTC.

This rearrangement joins TRBV7-9 to TRBJ2-7, with no clear D. Trimming shortened V by 6 bases and J by 4 bases, and 7 bases separated the two germline ends. The CDR3 sequence is 11 residues long. Germline V lookup: CDR1 SEHNR, CDR2 FQNEAQ (reference sequence). DNA for the CDR3: TGTGCCAGCAGGGGGATGTACGAGCAGTACTTC. Protein sequence: CASRGMYEQYF.

The chain has TRBV5-1 and TRBJ2-3; tentative D call: TRBD1 (6 bases). The CDR3 spans 17 residues. With 4 bases removed from V and 0 bases from J, the gap between germline ends came to 18 bases. CDR1 is SGHRS and CDR2 is YFSETQ in the germline V gene. CDR3 sequence (DNA): TGCGCCAGCAGCATTAATCCGGGACACATGAGCACAGATACGCAGTATTTT. The encoded protein is CASSINPGHMSTDTQYF.

The V and J genes are TRBV7-3 and TRBJ2-1, with 8 bases lining up with TRBD2. Germline V gives CDR1 SGHTA, CDR2 FQGTGA. This CDR3 spans 16 amino acids. V was clipped by 3 bases and J by 7 bases; unmatched bases: 11. The CDR3 sequence: CASSFGAGVRTNEQFF. The CDR3 DNA reads as TGTGCCAGCAGCTTTGGAGCGGGAGTGAGAACTAATGAGCAGTTCTTC.

A note on this clone: This sample also contains other DNA sequences that code for the same CDR3. In DNA form, the CDR3 reads TGTGCCAGCAGTTACTCGGGGGGTGCTGGAAACACCATATATTTT. Translating it yields CASSYSGGAGNTIYF. The chain employs TRBV6-5 and TRBJ1-3; a weak D match, TRBD1 (5 bases). The length of the CDR3 is 15 residues. Between the trimmed V and J ends, which lost 0 bases and 2 bases, there was a span of 8 bases. Germline CDR1 is MNHEY and CDR2 is SVGAGI.